These 23 T cell receptor beta chains share one sample of origin, sequenced in a study of T cells after posttransplantation cyclophosphamide. This table comes from immunoSEQ multiplex PCR, and its TCRdb copy is limited to in-frame clones, with some not included. The table lists approximately 22,000 clones, approximately 71% of them singletons. Sequenced input: memory CD4+ T cells sorted from PBMCs. The receptors derive from a woman aged 60-75 years in good health, CMV-negative, and a related stem cell transplant donor.

The chain employs TRBV28 and TRBJ1-6, with 9 bases aligning to TRBD1. Germline V gene lookup returns CDR1 MDHEN and CDR2 SYDVKM. There are 18 residues in the CDR3. V lost 2 bases and J lost 5; bases outside the gene matches: 10. In DNA, the CDR3 is TGTGCCAGCAGTTTAGGGGCGGGACAGGGTTCGGATAATTCACCCCTCCACTTT. Amino acid sequence: CASSLGAGQGSDNSPLHF.

This chain uses TRBV10-3 with TRBJ2-1, with TRBD1 as a possible D gene (6 bases). Per germline, CDR1 ENHRY and CDR2 SYGVKD. V was shortened by 3 bases and J by 5 bases, with 8 bases between the two germline ends. The CDR3 is 13 amino acids. CDR3 protein: CAISEQGNNEQFF. The CDR3 nucleotides read TGTGCCATCAGTGAACAGGGTAACAATGAGCAGTTCTTC.

This clone has only one observation. The rearrangement uses TRBV9 and TRBJ2-3; 7 nucleotides line up with TRBD2. The trim removed 0 bases at V and 0 bases at J, leaving 4 bases unmatched. CDR1 and CDR2 (germline): SGDLS, YYNGEE. The CDR3 sequence is 16 residues long. CDR3 sequence reads: CASSVAPSGSTDTQYF. The CDR3 coding sequence is TGTGCCAGCAGCGTAGCTCCTAGCGGAAGCACAGATACGCAGTATTTT.

The rearrangement uses TRBV5-6 and TRBJ2-4; 7 bases are a match to TRBD1. The V gene end was trimmed by 4 bases and the J gene end by 0 bases; junction bases not matched to a gene: 13. The CDR3 runs 18 residues. Germline CDR1 SGHDT, CDR2 YYEEEE. CDR3 coding DNA: TGTGCCAGCAGCCAAGGGACAGCTAGCATGCTAGCCAAAAACATTCAGTACTTC. Its translation is CASSQGTASMLAKNIQYF.

The V and J genes are TRBV11-2 and TRBJ2-1, with D possibly being TRBD2 (7 bases). The CDR3 covers 19 residues. Trimming stripped 3 bases from V and 1 base from J, with 22 bases between. Germline lookup yields CDR1 SGHAT and CDR2 FQNNGV. The CDR3 here is CASSLVRAGGRKSYNEQFF. The CDR3 bases are TGTGCCAGCAGCTTGGTGAGGGCCGGGGGGCGAAAGTCCTACAATGAGCAGTTCTTC.

The genes are TRBV7-3 and TRBJ1-1; D is undetermined. Germline CDR1 is SGHTA and CDR2 is FQGTGA. The CDR3 runs to 12 residues. Trimming removed 4 bases at V and 8 bases at J, with 11 bases between. The CDR3 loop reads CASSSPGKEAFF. The CDR3 DNA reads TGTGCCAGCAGCTCCCCCGGTAAGGAAGCTTTCTTT.

The rearrangement uses TRBV4-2 and TRBJ2-5, with a weak D call TRBD1 (6 bases). Per the germline V gene, CDR1 is LGHNA and CDR2 is YNFKEQ. The length of the CDR3 is 12 residues. Trimming removed 6 bases at V and 1 base at J, with 6 bases between. The CDR3 region is CASRDSQETQYF. Here the CDR3 DNA reads TGTGCCAGCAGGGACAGCCAAGAGACCCAGTACTTC.

This CDR3 reads CASSLEGGADTGELFF. DNA for the CDR3: TGTGCCAGCAGCTTGGAAGGGGGCGCCGACACCGGGGAGCTGTTTTTT. The V call is TRBV5-4, the J call TRBJ2-2; TRBD1 aligns across 7 bases. Germline V gene lookup returns CDR1 SGHNT and CDR2 YYREEE (reference sequence). The length of the CDR3 is 16 residues. Trimming cost V 0 bases and J 3 bases; bases outside gene matches: 5.

This clone was counted only a few times. The chain recombines TRBV5-4 with TRBJ1-2; a possible D gene is TRBD1 (6 bases). Trimming left V 3 bases short and J 2 bases short, with 11 bases between. The CDR3 contains 14 residues. The V gene's germline CDR1 is SGHNT and CDR2 YYREEE (reference sequence). The CDR3 is CASSSGTTNYGYTF. CDR3 sequence (DNA): TGTGCCAGCAGCTCCGGGACAACGAACTATGGCTACACCTTC.

The chain uses TRBV29-1 and TRBJ2-5, with D possibly being TRBD1 (6 bases). This CDR3 has 12 residues. Per the germline V gene, CDR1 is SQVTM and CDR2 is ANQGSEA. Trimming removed 7 bases from V and 3 bases from J, with 12 bases in between. The CDR3 reads CSALTGEETQYF. CDR3 coding DNA: TGCAGCGCACTGACAGGAGAAGAGACCCAGTACTTC.

V and J are TRBV5-1 and TRBJ2-7; D gene unclear. Germline V lookup: CDR1 SGHRS, CDR2 YFSETQ. V was trimmed by 4 bases and J by 0 bases, leaving 11 bases between them. The length of the CDR3 is 14 residues. CDR3 DNA: TGCGCCAGCAGCCAGAGGATAGACTCCTACGAGCAGTACTTC. It codes for CASSQRIDSYEQYF.

DNA of the CDR3: TGTGCCAGTAGTATACTAGCGGCTAGGAGGGGAGAGACCCAGTACTTC. Translated: CASSILAARRGETQYF. V gene TRBV19 combines with J gene TRBJ2-5, with 7 nucleotides matching TRBD2. V gave up 2 bases and J gave up 4 bases; unmatched junction bases: 10. Germline lookup yields CDR1 LNHDA and CDR2 SQIVND (reference sequence). This CDR3 has 16 residues.

The rearrangement uses TRBV5-6 and TRBJ2-2; D is perhaps TRBD1 (8 bases). This CDR3 region has 15 residues. The germline gives CDR1 SGHDT, CDR2 YYEEEE. Trimming shortened V by 4 bases and J by 7 bases, and 17 bases separated the two germline ends. CDR3 nucleotides: TGTGCCAGCAGCAGAAGACAGGGGAGGGACGGGGAGCTGTTTTTT. This encodes CASSRRQGRDGELFF.

This rearrangement joins TRBV4-2 to TRBJ2-1, with 13 positions matching TRBD2. The CDR3 is made up of 16 amino acids. The V gene's germline CDR1 is LGHNA and CDR2 YNFKEQ. Germline trimming cut 1 base from V and 15 bases from J; bases unmatched to any gene: 12. CDR3 amino acids: CASSQGDRTSGRAPFF. As DNA, the CDR3 is TGTGCCAGCAGCCAAGGGGACCGCACTAGCGGGAGGGCCCCGTTCTTC.

The J gene is TRBJ1-2, the V gene TRBV5-1; D remains ambiguous. This CDR3 is built from 17 residues. Trimming removed 0 bases at V and 0 bases at J, with 15 bases between. CDR1 and CDR2 from the germline V gene are SGHRS and YFSETQ. The CDR3 loop is CASSLAAATSTNYGYTF. For the CDR3, the DNA is TGCGCCAGCAGCTTGGCCGCGGCTACATCCACTAACTATGGCTACACCTTC.

The rearrangement joins TRBV28 to TRBJ2-7; the match to TRBD1 covers 11 bases. The junction had 0 bases not matched to a gene; V was cut back by 4 bases and J by 4 bases. There are 13 residues in the CDR3. Per germline, CDR1 MDHEN and CDR2 SYDVKM. The CDR3: CASSWDRGYEQYF. CDR3 DNA: TGTGCCAGCAGTTGGGACAGGGGGTACGAGCAGTACTTC.

The chain combines TRBV5-1 with TRBJ1-1; 9 bases line up with TRBD1. The CDR3 has 18 residues. The V gene end was trimmed by 0 bases and the J gene end by 5 bases; junction bases not matched to a gene: 14. From germline, CDR1 is SGHRS and CDR2 YFSETQ. This chain's CDR3 is CASSLVGQGRVDRTEAFF. The CDR3 DNA follows: TGCGCCAGCAGCTTGGTGGGACAGGGTAGAGTCGATAGAACTGAAGCTTTCTTT. The full variable domain, its missing parts supplied by reference TRBV5-1 and TRBJ1-1, is KAGVTQTPRYLIKTRGQQVTLSCSPISGHRSVSWYQQTPGQGLQFLFEYFSETQRNKGNFPGRFSGRQFSNSRSEMNVSTLELGDSALYLCASSLVGQGRVDRTEAFFGQGTRLTVV.

By share, this clone counts as medium-sized. This sequence joins TRBV5-6 and TRBJ2-1; D may be TRBD1 (5 bases). From germline, CDR1 is SGHDT and CDR2 YYEEEE. The V end was cut by 3 bases, the J end by 0 bases, with 13 bases between. The CDR3 covers 16 residues. In DNA form, the CDR3 reads TGTGCCAGCAGCTGGGTAGGGGTAACCTCCTACAATGAGCAGTTCTTC. This translates into CASSWVGVTSYNEQFF.

V gene TRBV28 combines with J gene TRBJ2-7; 7 bases are shared with TRBD2. The CDR3 covers 14 residues. Trimming at V came to 6 bases and at J to 4 bases, leaving 9 bases not matched to a gene. Germline V gene sequence: CDR1 MDHEN, CDR2 SYDVKM. The CDR3 protein is CASRSQSGAYEQYF. DNA of the CDR3: TGTGCCAGCAGGTCCCAAAGCGGGGCTTACGAGCAGTACTTC.

The chain employs TRBV2 and TRBJ1-5; tentatively, D is TRBD1 (6 bases). The CDR3 spans 20 residues. Germline V gene lookup returns CDR1 SNHLY and CDR2 FYNNEI. The V gene lost 6 bases and the J gene lost 1 base, with 28 bases spanning the gap. The CDR3 nucleotides are TGTGCCAGCAGCCGGGGTCCGAGGACGGGTCTTAGGGGGAGCAATCAGCCCCAGCATTTT. As protein: CASSRGPRTGLRGSNQPQHF.

The chain combines TRBV5-1 with TRBJ2-2; TRBD1 matches at 7 bases. The germline CDR1 and CDR2 sequences are SGHRS and YFSETQ. This CDR3 has 15 residues. J lost 9 bases, V lost 4 bases, and 12 bases had no gene match. For the CDR3, the DNA is TGCGCCAGCAGCGCCGGGACAGCATTTGTGAGGGAGCTGTTTTTT. Protein sequence: CASSAGTAFVRELFF.

The rearrangement links TRBV11-2 to TRBJ2-7; 8 bases are shared with TRBD2. Germline CDR1 is SGHAT and CDR2 is FQNNGV. The CDR3 sequence is 15 residues long. The junction had 7 bases not matched to a gene; V was cut back by 6 bases and J by 0 bases. CDR3 protein: CASRARAGGSYEQYF. The CDR3 nucleotides are TGTGCCAGCAGGGCCCGGGCGGGGGGCTCCTACGAGCAGTACTTC.

The chain couples TRBV5-6 to TRBJ2-7, with D maybe TRBD1 (6 bases). The CDR3 is made up of 15 amino acids. V lost 4 bases, J lost 6 bases, and 20 bases lay in between. The germline gives CDR1 SGHDT, CDR2 YYEEEE. CDR3 nucleotides: TGTGCCAGCAGCCCCCGAGCACAGGGATGGGGCGAGCAGTACTTC. This encodes CASSPRAQGWGEQYF.